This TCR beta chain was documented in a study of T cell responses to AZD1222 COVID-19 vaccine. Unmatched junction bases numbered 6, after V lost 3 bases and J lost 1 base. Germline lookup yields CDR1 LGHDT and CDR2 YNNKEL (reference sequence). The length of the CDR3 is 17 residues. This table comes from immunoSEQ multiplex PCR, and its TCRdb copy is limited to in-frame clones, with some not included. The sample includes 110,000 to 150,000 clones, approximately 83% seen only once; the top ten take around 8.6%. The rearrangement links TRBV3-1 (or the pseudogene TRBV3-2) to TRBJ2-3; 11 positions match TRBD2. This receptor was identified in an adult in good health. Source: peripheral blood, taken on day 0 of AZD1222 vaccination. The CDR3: CASSQARSGRGTDTQYF. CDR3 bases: TGTGCCAGCAGCCAGGCCCGTAGCGGGAGGGGCACAGATACGCAGTATTTT.